The T cell receptor (beta chain) under discussion was sequenced for a study of cytomegalovirus exposure and HLA in healthy donors. Assay: immunoSEQ multiplex PCR; the TCRdb copy retains only in-frame clones and omits some. The table lists about 250,000 clones, 87% of them singletons. CDR1 is SNHLY and CDR2 is FYNNEI in the germline V gene. The CDR3 consists of 12 residues. V was clipped by 4 bases and J by 6 bases; unmatched bases: 3. This sequence joins TRBV2 and TRBJ2-7; 7 bases agree with TRBD2. The sequenced material came from PBMCs. The TCR was taken from a man younger than 35 in good health and CMV-seropositive. The chain's CDR3 is CASSVLAVEQYF. For the CDR3, the DNA is TGTGCCAGCAGTGTGCTAGCGGTCGAGCAGTACTTC.